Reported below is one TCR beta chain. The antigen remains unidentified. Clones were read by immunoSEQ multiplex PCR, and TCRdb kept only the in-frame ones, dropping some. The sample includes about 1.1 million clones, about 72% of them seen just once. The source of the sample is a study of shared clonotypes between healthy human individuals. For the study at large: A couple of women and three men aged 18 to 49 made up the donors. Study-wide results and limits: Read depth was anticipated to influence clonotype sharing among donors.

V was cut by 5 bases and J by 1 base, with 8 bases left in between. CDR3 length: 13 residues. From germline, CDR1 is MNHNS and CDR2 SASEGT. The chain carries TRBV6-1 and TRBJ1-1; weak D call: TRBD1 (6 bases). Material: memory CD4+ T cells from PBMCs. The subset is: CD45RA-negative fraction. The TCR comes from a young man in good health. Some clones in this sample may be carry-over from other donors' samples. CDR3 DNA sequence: TGTGCCAGCAGTAGACAGGAGAACACTGAAGCTTTCTTT. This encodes CASSRQENTEAFF.